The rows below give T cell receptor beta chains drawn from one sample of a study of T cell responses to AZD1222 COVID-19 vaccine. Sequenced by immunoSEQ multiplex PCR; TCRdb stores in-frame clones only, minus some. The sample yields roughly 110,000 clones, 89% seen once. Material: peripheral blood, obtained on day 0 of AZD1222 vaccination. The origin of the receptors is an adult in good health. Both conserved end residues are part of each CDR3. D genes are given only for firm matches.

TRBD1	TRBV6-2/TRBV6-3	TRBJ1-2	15	CASSYGGDRGYGYTF	TGTGCCAGCAGTTACGGCGGGGACAGGGGTTATGGCTACACCTTC
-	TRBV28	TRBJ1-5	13	CASTPTEGLAQHF	TGTGCCAGCACCCCAACCGAGGGTTTAGCCCAGCATTTT
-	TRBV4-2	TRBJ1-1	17	CASSQGTAGHLNTEAFF	TGTGCCAGCAGCCAAGGAACTGCGGGACACCTGAACACTGAAGCTTTCTTT
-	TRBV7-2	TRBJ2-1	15	CASSLDQRAYNEQFF	TGTGCCAGCAGCTTAGACCAGCGGGCCTACAATGAGCAGTTCTTC
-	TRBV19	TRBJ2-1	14	CASSTRRGYNEQFF	TGTGCCAGTAGTACCCGGAGGGGGTACAATGAGCAGTTCTTC
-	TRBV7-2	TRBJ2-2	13	CASSPQENGELFF	TGTGCCAGCAGCCCCCAGGAAAACGGGGAGCTGTTTTTT
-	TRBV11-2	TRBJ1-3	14	CASSPFRGGNTIYF	TGTGCCAGCAGCCCATTCCGGGGGGGAAACACCATATATTTT
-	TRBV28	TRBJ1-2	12	CASTRGFYGYTF	TGTGCCAGCACGAGGGGCTTCTATGGCTACACCTTC
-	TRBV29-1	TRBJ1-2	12	CSVVTTNYGYTF	TGCAGCGTTGTCACAACTAACTATGGCTACACCTTC
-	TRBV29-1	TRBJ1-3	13	CSVWTVSGNTIYF	TGCAGCGTCTGGACAGTCTCTGGAAACACCATATATTTT
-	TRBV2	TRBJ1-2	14	CASSVQRLGYGYTF	TGTGCCAGCAGTGTGCAGAGGCTTGGCTATGGCTACACCTTC